The 16 T cell receptor beta chains in this list originate from one sample, sequenced in a study of T cell clonotyping in hematopoietic cell transplantation. TCRdb's copy holds only in-frame clones and misses some; the assay was immunoSEQ multiplex PCR. Among more than 9,000 clones, about 91% were seen once, and the ten largest hold 0.75% to 0.9%. Sequencing used peripheral blood mononuclear cells. Receptor source: a woman aged 45-65 years in good health. Some clones in this sample may be carry-over from other donors' samples.

This clone has a handful of counts. The chain links TRBV4-1 to TRBJ1-1; 8 bases agree with TRBD1. The CDR3 runs 17 residues. The germline V gene has CDR1 MGHRA and CDR2 YSYEKL. Trimming cost V 2 bases and J 3 bases; bases outside gene matches: 11. The CDR3 sequence: CASSQSPHGQGYTEAFF. For the CDR3, the DNA is TGCGCCAGCAGCCAATCCCCGCACGGACAGGGATACACTGAAGCTTTCTTT.

The V call is TRBV18, the J call TRBJ1-6; maybe TRBD1 (6 bases). Trimming pared 3 bases from V and 10 bases from J, leaving 16 bases between. The CDR3 contains 15 residues. Germline V CDR1 and CDR2: KGHSH, LQKENI. CDR3 in amino acids: CASSPDRQDRSPLHF. For the CDR3, the DNA is TGTGCCAGCTCACCCGATCGACAGGATAGGTCACCCCTCCACTTT.

The chain employs TRBV2 and TRBJ1-2; D unresolved. The germline gives CDR1 SNHLY, CDR2 FYNNEI. Trimming left V 6 bases short and J 7 bases short, with 6 bases between. CDR3 length: 10 residues. In DNA form, the CDR3 reads TGTGCCAGCAGGACGTCTGGCTACACCTTC. Encoded protein: CASRTSGYTF.

V gene TRBV7-3 combines with J gene TRBJ1-5; TRBD1 might be the D (6 bases). V lost 5 bases, J lost 0 bases, and 11 bases lay in between. This CDR3 region has 15 residues. Germline V gene lookup returns CDR1 SGHTA and CDR2 FQGTGA. The CDR3 region has the DNA TGTGCCAGCAGCCGGGACATCTATAGCAATCAGCCCCAGCATTTT. Protein: CASSRDIYSNQPQHF.

The chain uses TRBV11-3 and TRBJ1-5; 8 bases line up with TRBD1. The CDR3 has 17 residues. J gave up 0 bases and V 0 bases, and 4 bases lay outside the gene matches. Germline-derived CDR1 and CDR2 are SGHNT and YENEEA. The CDR3 region has the DNA TGTGCCAGCAGCTTAGAAACAGGGGGGTGTAGCAATCAGCCCCAGCATTTT. This encodes CASSLETGGCSNQPQHF.

This chain connects TRBV30 to TRBJ2-5; 7 bases match TRBD2. J lost 2 bases, V lost 2 bases, and 2 bases had no gene match. Germline CDR1 is GTSNPN and CDR2 is SVGIG (reference sequence). The CDR3 consists of 13 residues. CDR3 amino acids: CAWSPGLQETQYF. The CDR3 DNA is TGTGCCTGGAGTCCGGGACTACAAGAGACCCAGTACTTC.

The rearrangement joins TRBV30 to TRBJ2-1; possible D gene TRBD2, 6 bases. Germline V lookup: CDR1 GTSNPN, CDR2 SVGIG (reference sequence). Trimming cost V 4 bases and J 5 bases, with 9 bases left between them. The CDR3 is 12 amino acids. This CDR3 is CAWTGVDNEQFF. CDR3 DNA: TGTGCCTGGACGGGGGTCGACAATGAGCAGTTCTTC. Variable domain in full (rest from reference TRBV30 and TRBJ2-1): SQTIHQWPATLVQPVGSPLSLECTVEGTSNPNLYWYRQAAGRGLQLLFYSVGIGQISSEVPQNLSASRPQDRQFILSSKKLLLSDSGFYLCAWTGVDNEQFFGPGTRLTVL.

This rearrangement joins TRBV7-2 to TRBJ2-5, with D tentatively TRBD2 (7 bases). From germline, CDR1 is SGHTA and CDR2 FQGNSA. V was clipped by 5 bases and J by 5 bases, with 24 bases between them. The CDR3 loop spans 17 amino acids. CDR3 region: CASSRLWGGLSGETQYF. The CDR3 bases are TGTGCCAGCAGCCGCCTTTGGGGGGGCCTTTCGGGGGAGACCCAGTACTTC.

This CDR3 reads CASRLAGGGETQYF. The CDR3 coding sequence is TGTGCCAGCAGGCTAGCGGGGGGGGGTGAGACCCAGTACTTC. The gene calls are TRBV11-2 and TRBJ2-5; 12 nucleotides line up with TRBD2. V lost 6 bases, J lost 5 bases, and 4 bases stayed unmatched. This CDR3 is built from 14 residues. The germline V gene encodes CDR1 SGHAT and CDR2 FQNNGV. The complete variable domain, with remaining parts taken from reference TRBV11-2 and TRBJ2-5, reads EAGVAQSPRYKIIEKRQSVAFWCNPISGHATLYWYQQILGQGPKLLIQFQNNGVVDDSQLPKDRFSAERLKGVDSTLKIQPAKLEDSAVYLCASRLAGGGETQYFGPGTRLLVL.

The chain links TRBV30 to TRBJ1-3, with TRBD1 as a possible D gene (5 bases). Germline loops: CDR1 GTSNPN, CDR2 SVGIG (reference sequence). This CDR3 has 16 residues. Between the trimmed V and J ends, which lost 0 bases and 3 bases, there was a span of 15 bases. The DNA of the CDR3 is TGTGCCTGGAGTGTCGCAGGGTGGTATGGTGGAAACACCATATATTTT. Its protein is CAWSVAGWYGGNTIYF. The variable domain in full, completed from reference TRBV30 and TRBJ1-3, reads SQTIHQWPATLVQPVGSPLSLECTVEGTSNPNLYWYRQAAGRGLQLLFYSVGIGQISSEVPQNLSASRPQDRQFILSSKKLLLSDSGFYLCAWSVAGWYGGNTIYFGEGSWLTVV.

The chain combines TRBV13 with TRBJ2-2, with 7 bases identical to TRBD1. The CDR3 is 15 residues long. J gave up 2 bases and V 5 bases, and 5 bases lay outside the gene matches. Per the germline V gene, CDR1 is PRHDT and CDR2 is FYEKMQ (reference sequence). The CDR3, as DNA: TGTGCCAGCAGCCCACGGGACAGAAACACCGGGGAGCTGTTTTTT. Protein: CASSPRDRNTGELFF.

The CDR3 protein is CSVVGRTYGYTF. CDR3 DNA: TGCAGCGTTGTGGGACGGACCTATGGCTACACCTTC. The chain carries TRBV29-1 and TRBJ1-2, with D possibly matching TRBD1 (5 bases). With 4 bases removed from V and 4 bases from J, the gap between germline ends came to 10 bases. Germline-derived CDR1 and CDR2 are SQVTM and ANQGSEA. The CDR3 totals 12 residues.

The gene calls are TRBV11-1 and TRBJ1-1; D is unclear. Trimming pared 1 base from V and 2 bases from J, leaving 5 bases between. This CDR3 has 13 residues. Germline V gene lookup returns CDR1 SGHAT and CDR2 FQDESV (reference sequence). The CDR3 spells CASSLGGNTEAFF. CDR3 in DNA: TGTGCCAGCAGCTTAGGGGGAAACACTGAAGCTTTCTTT.

For this clone: Relative to the germline gene, one junction end is altered; a read error may explain this. The CDR3 loop reads CASSQSKGARVVF. Written as DNA, the CDR3 is TGTGCCAGCAGCCAGTCTAAGGGGGCCCGGGTTGTCTTC. The V gene is TRBV4-2, the J gene TRBJ2-1; TRBD1 aligns across 7 bases. The germline gives CDR1 LGHNA, CDR2 YNFKEQ. CDR3 length equals 13 residues.

The rearrangement uses TRBV28 and TRBJ1-2, with 9 bases matching TRBD1. CDR3 length: 16 residues. The germline gives CDR1 MDHEN, CDR2 SYDVKM. V was clipped by 5 bases and J by 3 bases; unmatched bases: 10. In DNA, the CDR3 is TGTGCCAGCAGTCGAATAACAGGGGGCGCCTACTATGGCTACACCTTC. Its translation is CASSRITGGAYYGYTF.

The chain employs TRBV4-3 and TRBJ2-1; perhaps TRBD2 as D (6 bases). This CDR3 spans 15 amino acids. CDR1 is LGHNA and CDR2 is YSLEER in the germline V gene. The germline V and J ends were trimmed by 1 base and 4 bases, with 11 bases remaining between them. The CDR3 is CASSQGGGWYNEQFF. The CDR3 bases are TGCGCCAGCAGCCAAGGGGGAGGATGGTACAATGAGCAGTTCTTC.